Each of the 9 T cell receptor beta chains below was sequenced from the same sample in a study of early T cells in non-severe SARS-CoV-2 infection (dated by TCRdb to 2020 to 2023). To prepare the library, 5' RACE was applied. Sequencer: NextSeq 500. TCRdb reworked the public reads: Q25 trimming with fastp, MiXCR clone assembly, productive beta chains retained. All rows with the same CDR3 protein become a single entry with the most common DNA and genes. The sample records 20,000 to 25,000 distinct CDR3 sequences, more than 4.5% of which are singletons. The top ten clonotypes cover under 7% of the sample. The sample consisted of whole blood. These receptors all come from an adult who was a healthcare worker with PCR-confirmed SARS-CoV-2 infection or an uninfected control (not recorded which).

This clonotype was seen ten or more times. This chain connects TRBV6-5 to TRBJ1-1, with D unclear. The CDR3 length is 15 residues. V shed 5 bases and J shed 2 bases, with 15 bases lying between them. Germline assignment: CDR1 MNHEY and CDR2 SVGAGI. DNA of the CDR3: TGTGCCAGCAGTACGGGTCGATACTTCAACACTGAAGCTTTCTTT. Its translation is CASSTGRYFNTEAFF.

This clonotype was counted at least ten times. This chain links TRBV6-6 with TRBJ1-4; D gene uncertain. The CDR3 contains 16 residues. Trimming shortened V by 2 bases and J by 0 bases, and 10 bases separated the two germline ends. CDR1 and CDR2 from the germline V gene are MNHNY and SVGAGI (reference sequence). The CDR3 reads CASSYPEGATNEKLFF. CDR3 sequence (DNA): TGTGCCAGCAGTTACCCCGAGGGAGCAACTAATGAAAAACTGTTTTTT.

In this sample, this clonotype turned up many times. The CDR3 region is CASSRAGPTDTQYF. The DNA of the CDR3 is TGTGCCAGCAGTCGTGCAGGGCCCACAGATACGCAGTATTTT. The chain combines TRBV6-5 with TRBJ2-3; D perhaps matches TRBD1 (5 bases). CDR3 length: 14 amino acids. Between the trimmed V and J ends, which lost 5 bases and 2 bases, there was a span of 11 bases. CDR1 is MNHEY, CDR2 SVGAGI, per germline.

About this clonotype: This sequence may be a read error, since a much larger clone differs from it by one base. This chain uses TRBV7-3 with TRBJ2-3; TRBD2 matches 7 bases. The CDR3 sequence is 16 residues long. V dropped 3 bases and J dropped 2; count of bases not matched to a gene: 8. Germline assignment: CDR1 SGHTA and CDR2 FQGTGA. Here the CDR3 reads CASSFSGLWDTDTQYF. DNA for the CDR3: TGTGCCAGCAGCTTCTCGGGACTATGGGACACAGATACGCAGTATTTT.

This clonotype was seen ten or more times. The chain couples TRBV5-1 to TRBJ1-1, with a possible D match to TRBD1 (6 bases). Germline values: CDR1 SGHRS, CDR2 YFSETQ. This CDR3 region has 14 residues. V was shortened by 4 bases and J by 5 bases, with 15 bases between the two germline ends. CDR3 region: CASSPQGRGTEAFF. Written as DNA, the CDR3 is TGCGCCAGCAGCCCACAGGGACGGGGAACTGAAGCTTTCTTT.

A few counts support this clonotype. The V gene is TRBV6-2 or TRBV6-3, the J gene TRBJ2-5, with 7 positions matching TRBD2. Per germline, CDR1 MNHEY and CDR2 SVGEGT. The CDR3 covers 15 residues. With V trimmed by 5 bases and J by 4 bases, 10 bases remained unmatched. The CDR3 region is CASSNYPGGGETQYF. CDR3 nucleotides: TGTGCCAGCAGTAACTACCCCGGCGGGGGAGAGACCCAGTACTTC.

This clonotype was recorded a few times. The chain links TRBV12-3 or TRBV12-4 to TRBJ2-6; TRBD2 is a possible D gene (6 bases). The CDR3 runs to 15 residues. V was pared by 2 bases and J by 3 bases, with 8 bases between. The CDR3 nucleotides are TGTGCCAGCAGTTTATTGGGAGGTGGGGCCAACGTCCTGACTTTC. It translates to CASSLLGGGANVLTF.

The rearrangement joins TRBV10-1 to TRBJ1-1, with D perhaps TRBD1 (5 bases). V dropped 2 bases and J dropped 8 bases, with 12 bases sitting between them. CDR1 is WNHNN, CDR2 SYGVQD, per germline (reference sequence). There are 13 residues in the CDR3. CDR3 residues: CASSEMGTAEAFF. CDR3 sequence (DNA): TGCGCCAGCAGTGAGATGGGGACGGCCGAAGCTTTCTTT.

J is TRBJ2-3 and V is TRBV11-2; 11 nucleotides line up with TRBD2. V trimming: 0 bases; J trimming: 2 bases; junction bases outside the gene matches: 4. Looked up from germline, CDR1 is SGHAT and CDR2 is FQNNGV. The length of the CDR3 is 17 residues. Here the CDR3 reads CASSLETSGEYTDTQYF. The CDR3 nucleotides read TGTGCCAGCAGCTTAGAGACTAGCGGGGAGTACACAGATACGCAGTATTTT.